The rows below give T cell receptor beta chains drawn from one sample of a study of vaccination and CD4 T cells after COVID-19. For these TCRs, the target antigens are not known. TCRdb re-called the PCR reads through MiXCR, storing one row per CDR3 protein. The repertoire holds about 20,000 distinct CDR3 sequences, with 30% to 35% as singletons. Input material: cultured CD4+ T cells from blood. The source is a human donor with COVID-19. CDR3s leave out the opening cysteine and the closing phenylalanine or tryptophan.

>TRBV28|TRBJ2-1
ASSLLTGWEF
>TRBV7-2|TRBJ1-4
ASSSRASEEKLF
>TRBV19|TRBJ1-2
ASSGVRTGPDYGYT
>TRBV6-1|TRBJ2-3
ASSEWATDTQY
>TRBV6-2/TRBV6-3|TRBJ2-7
ASSFGQSSYEQY
>TRBV20-1|TRBJ1-5
SANRQGGDSQH
>TRBV4-2|TRBJ1-6
ASSQEPGGHNSPLH
>TRBV11-2|TRBJ2-5
ASSSDLGRETQY
>TRBV5-6|TRBJ1-6
ASSLVNSSPLH
>TRBV5-6|TRBJ2-6
ASLGFGLSGANVLT
>TRBV12-3/TRBV12-4|TRBJ2-1
ASSKDRGSYNEQF
>TRBV10-3|TRBJ2-7
AISERDTATYEQY
>TRBV7-9|TRBJ1-2
ASSRLYARDNQNYGYT
>TRBV11-2|TRBJ1-1
ASSFQAGSTEAF
>TRBV10-2|TRBJ2-3
ASKGSGGRSTDTQY
>TRBV5-6|TRBJ2-4
ASSLAGQGVDIQY
>TRBV15|TRBJ2-1
ATSILRGAPNEQS
>TRBV28|TRBJ1-6
ASRVWSAETLH
>TRBV4-2|TRBJ1-4
ASSQQTGLDEKLF
>TRBV19|TRBJ2-5
ASSMTVVETQY
>TRBV7-8|TRBJ1-5
ASSLLAGQPQH
>TRBV12-3/TRBV12-4|TRBJ2-5
ASSASKQGWETQY
>TRBV6-5|TRBJ2-2
ASSYGGAGTGELF
>TRBV20-1|TRBJ1-1
SATTGTNRGTEAF
>TRBV5-1|TRBJ2-7
ASSEGTVRGEQY